This T cell receptor (beta chain) originates from a study of T-cell reconstitution after alpha-beta-depleted transplantation in children. This clonotype was seen a few times. This CDR3 has 11 residues. The germline CDR1 and CDR2 sequences are ENHRY and SYGVKD. Trimming stripped 2 bases from V and 5 bases from J, with 4 bases between. Molecular barcoding with unique molecular identifiers was used for the TCRbeta library. TCRdb re-called the PCR reads with MiXCR, one entry per CDR3 protein. The data show approximately 590,000 distinct CDR3 sequences, 8% to 11% seen once. The sequence derives from a human donor who donated a stem cell graft to a child with acute myeloid leukemia. V gene TRBV10-3 combines with J gene TRBJ2-7; D gene uncertain. Sequenced material: PBMCs from the stem cell graft donor, taken from the stem cell graft. This CDR3 is CAISEVDEQYF. The CDR3 DNA is TGTGCCATCAGTGAGGTGGACGAGCAGTACTTC.